A selection of T cell receptor beta chains follows, all from one sample in a study of T cells after somatic rescue of genetic block. The data were produced by immunoSEQ multiplex PCR, yet TCRdb's version contains in-frame clones alone and is incomplete. This table holds tens of thousands of clones, around 96% found once. Sequencing was done on a sample of peripheral blood mononuclear cells (PBMCs). The receptors originated from a child less than two years old. Each CDR3 is given with its conserved first and last residue. D genes are given only for firm matches. Where a row states a size, it is once, few, many or the class of an expanded clone; other rows omit it.

TRBV6-1	15	.	TRBJ1-3	.	CASSEIGALGNTIYF	TGTGCCAGCAGTGAGATAGGGGCGCTGGGAAACACCATATATTTT
TRBV10-3	13	.	TRBJ2-5	.	CAISESPKGAQYF	TGTGCCATCAGTGAGTCGCCCAAAGGGGCCCAGTACTTC
TRBV9	15	TRBD2	TRBJ2-3	.	CASSEKAGVADTQYF	TGTGCCAGCAGCGAAAAAGCGGGAGTAGCAGATACGCAGTATTTT
TRBV21-1	12	.	TRBJ2-1	once	CATHMGTRGRFF	TGTGCCACCCACATGGGGACCCGCGGGAGGTTCTTC
TRBV10-1	11	.	TRBJ2-1	.	CASSEGNEQFF	TGCGCCAGCAGTGAGGGAAATGAGCAGTTCTTC
TRBV28	11	TRBD1	TRBJ1-2	.	CWGQANYGYTF	TGTTGGGGACAGGCCAACTATGGCTACACCTTC
TRBV28	11	.	TRBJ1-3	.	CASSLRNTIYF	TGTGCCAGCAGTTTAAGAAACACCATATATTTT
TRBV19	13	.	TRBJ2-5	.	CASSTRGEETQYF	TGTGCCAGTAGTACCCGGGGCGAAGAGACCCAGTACTTC
TRBV6-6	16	.	TRBJ2-2	.	CASSSPGSTNTGELFF	TGTGCCAGCAGTTCCCCCGGGTCCACGAACACCGGGGAGCTGTTTTTT
TRBV18	16	TRBD2	TRBJ2-3	.	CASSLSGTPSTDTQYF	TGTGCCAGCTCACTGAGCGGGACCCCCTCCACAGATACGCAGTATTTT
TRBV19	12	.	TRBJ1-1	.	CASSIGVTEAFF	TGTGCCAGTAGTATAGGGGTAACTGAAGCTTTCTTT
TRBV15	13	TRBD1	TRBJ1-2	.	CATSEQGDYGYTF	TGTGCCACCAGCGAACAGGGGGACTATGGCTACACCTTC
TRBV6-5	14	TRBD2	TRBJ2-1	.	CASRLAGWDNEQFF	TGTGCCAGCAGATTAGCGGGATGGGACAATGAGCAGTTCTTC
TRBV2	11	.	TRBJ2-2	.	CASSGTGELFF	TGTGCCAGCAGTGGGACCGGGGAGCTGTTTTTT
TRBV7-6	11	.	TRBJ2-3	.	CASSLAGTQYF	TGTGCCAGCAGCTTAGCCGGTACGCAGTATTTT
TRBV5-5	14	TRBD1	TRBJ2-3	.	CASSLQGATDTQYF	TGTGCCAGCAGCTTGCAGGGGGCCACAGATACGCAGTATTTT
TRBV6-4	14	TRBD2	TRBJ2-3	.	CATSTSGNTDTQYF	TGTGCCACTTCGACTAGCGGGAACACAGATACGCAGTATTTT
TRBV6-6	13	.	TRBJ2-7	.	CASSPTGFGEQYF	TGTGCCAGCAGCCCCACAGGGTTCGGCGAGCAGTACTTC
TRBV10-3	13	TRBD2	TRBJ2-7	.	CAISGTSGSEQYF	TGTGCCATCAGTGGGACTAGCGGGAGCGAGCAGTACTTC
TRBV7-6	13	.	TRBJ2-3	.	CASSPRQTDTQYF	TGTGCCAGCAGCCCAAGACAAACAGATACGCAGTATTTT
TRBV18	18	TRBD2	TRBJ2-1	.	CASSPRRASLAGYNEQFF	TGTGCCAGCTCACCAAGAAGGGCGTCGCTAGCGGGGTACAATGAGCAGTTCTTC
TRBV30	15	TRBD1	TRBJ1-5	.	CAWSVGDRGHQPQHF	TGTGCCTGGAGTGTCGGGGACAGGGGGCATCAGCCCCAGCATTTT
TRBV27	14	.	TRBJ2-1	.	CASSYRDYYNEQFF	TGTGCCAGCAGTTACAGGGACTACTACAATGAGCAGTTCTTC
TRBV28	15	TRBD1	TRBJ1-5	.	CASSSLDRASQPQHF	TGTGCCAGCAGTTCCCTGGACAGGGCGAGCCAGCCCCAGCATTTT
TRBV28	17	TRBD1	TRBJ2-7	.	CASSFTSPGQGSYEQYF	TGTGCCAGCAGTTTTACGTCTCCGGGACAGGGTTCCTACGAGCAGTACTTC
TRBV6-1	12	TRBD1	TRBJ2-7	once	CASSSVQGGQYF	TGTGCCAGCAGTTCCGTACAGGGGGGGCAGTACTTC
TRBV2	13	.	TRBJ1-4	.	CASSARANEKLFF	TGTGCCAGCAGTGCCAGGGCTAATGAAAAACTGTTTTTT
TRBV6-1	13	.	TRBJ1-2	.	CASRESPSEGYTF	TGTGCCAGCAGGGAATCCCCCTCCGAGGGCTACACCTTC
TRBV11-2	14	.	TRBJ1-2	.	CASSLGPSLYGYTF	TGTGCCAGCAGCTTAGGTCCGTCCCTTTATGGCTACACCTTC
TRBV4-1	16	TRBD1	TRBJ1-1	.	CASSQAAGGRGTEAFF	TGCGCCAGCAGCCAAGCAGCAGGGGGGCGTGGGACTGAAGCTTTCTTT
TRBV5-1	16	TRBD2	TRBJ2-1	.	CASSSLAGAYYNEQFF	TGCGCCAGCAGCTCCTTAGCGGGAGCCTACTACAATGAGCAGTTCTTC
TRBV9	13	.	TRBJ1-1	.	CASSVVQGPEAFF	TGTGCCAGCAGCGTAGTCCAGGGCCCTGAAGCTTTCTTT
TRBV28	15	.	TRBJ2-1	once	CASSYSPNPGNEQFF	TGTGCCAGCAGTTACTCCCCAAATCCAGGGAATGAGCAGTTCTTC
TRBV25-1	16	TRBD2	TRBJ2-3	.	CASSRGLAGYTDTQYF	TGTGCCAGCAGCAGGGGACTAGCGGGTTACACAGATACGCAGTATTTT
TRBV28	14	.	TRBJ2-3	.	CASSTRGGTDTQYF	TGTGCCAGCAGTACCAGGGGGGGGACAGATACGCAGTATTTT
TRBV19	15	TRBD1	TRBJ1-2	.	CASSSNRGVLYGYTF	TGTGCCAGTAGTTCCAACAGGGGAGTTTTGTATGGCTACACCTTC
TRBV6-1	16	TRBD1	TRBJ2-1	.	CASSERRTGGYNEQFF	TGTGCCAGCAGTGAAAGAAGGACAGGGGGCTACAATGAGCAGTTCTTC
TRBV7-9	12	.	TRBJ2-1	.	CASSWDYNEQFF	TGTGCCAGCAGCTGGGACTACAATGAGCAGTTCTTC
TRBV27	14	TRBD2	TRBJ2-7	.	CASSLTSGSYEQYF	TGTGCCAGCAGTTTAACTAGCGGCTCCTACGAGCAGTACTTC
TRBV4-1	12	.	TRBJ1-6	.	CASSQGNSPLHF	TGCGCCAGCAGCCAAGGGAATTCACCCCTCCACTTT
TRBV18	14	.	TRBJ1-4	.	CASSPQGPNEKLFF	TGTGCCAGCTCACCGCAGGGCCCTAATGAAAAACTGTTTTTT
TRBV11-3	14	.	TRBJ2-5	.	CASSPTGHQETQYF	TGTGCCAGCAGCCCAACAGGACACCAAGAGACCCAGTACTTC
TRBV6-6	14	.	TRBJ2-1	once	CASTPGPRGGEQFF	TGTGCCAGCACCCCCGGCCCCCGTGGGGGTGAGCAGTTCTTC
TRBV10-3	12	.	TRBJ2-7	.	CAIGDKYYEQYF	TGTGCCATCGGGGACAAGTACTACGAGCAGTACTTC
TRBV11-2	13	.	TRBJ2-5	.	CASSPTGRETQYF	TGTGCCAGCAGCCCGACCGGGCGCGAGACCCAGTACTTC
TRBV27	13	.	TRBJ2-5	.	CASSYAGEETQYF	TGTGCCAGCAGTTATGCAGGGGAGGAGACCCAGTACTTC
TRBV7-2	16	TRBD2	TRBJ2-2	.	CASSLLPLAVTGELFF	TGTGCCAGCAGCCTCCTCCCACTAGCGGTCACCGGGGAGCTGTTTTTT
TRBV5-1	14	.	TRBJ2-7	.	CASSLGSADYEQYF	TGCGCCAGCAGCTTGGGGTCTGCTGACTACGAGCAGTACTTC
TRBV6-1	16	TRBD1	TRBJ2-5	.	CASSEVTGGKGETQYF	TGTGCCAGCAGTGAGGTGACAGGGGGCAAGGGAGAGACCCAGTACTTC
TRBV12-5	18	.	TRBJ2-3	.	CASGLVGSLSISTDTQYF	TGTGCTAGTGGTTTGGTAGGGAGTCTTTCCATCTCCACAGATACGCAGTATTTT
TRBV7-3	14	TRBD2	TRBJ2-3	.	CASSRGLAVDTQYF	TGTGCCAGCAGCCGGGGACTAGCGGTAGATACGCAGTATTTT
TRBV11-2	14	.	TRBJ2-7	.	CASSLGQNSYEQYF	TGTGCCAGCAGCTTAGGCCAAAACTCCTACGAGCAGTACTTC
TRBV27	13	.	TRBJ1-1	.	CASSWAMNTEAFF	TGTGCCAGCAGTTGGGCCATGAACACTGAAGCTTTCTTT
TRBV20-1	10	.	TRBJ2-7	.	CSAAYYEQYF	TGCAGTGCTGCCTACTACGAGCAGTACTTC
TRBV7-8	19	TRBD2	TRBJ2-2	.	CASSFTWTSGQGYTGELFF	TGTGCCAGCAGCTTTACCTGGACTAGCGGCCAGGGTTACACCGGGGAGCTGTTTTTT
TRBV5-1	14	.	TRBJ2-3	.	CASSTSSLTDTQYF	TGCGCCAGCAGCACTAGCTCTCTCACAGATACGCAGTATTTT
TRBV4-2	19	TRBD2	TRBJ2-3	.	CASSQEGLAGPLSTDTQYF	TGTGCCAGCAGCCAAGAAGGGCTAGCGGGCCCACTCAGCACAGATACGCAGTATTTT